Listed here is a single T cell receptor (beta chain). Libraries were prepared by immunoSEQ multiplex PCR; TCRdb keeps only in-frame clonotypes and omits some of them. The sample contains 2,100 or so clones, 55% to 75% of which appear only once. This sample was included in a study of tumour-infiltrating T cells in Burkitt lymphoma. Across the study: Productive clonality predicted overall and progression-free survival.

Germline lookup yields CDR1 LNHDA and CDR2 SQIVND (reference sequence). This CDR3 region has 13 residues. The ends lost 3 bases at V and 6 bases at J; junction bases unmatched: 4. The material sequenced was tumor tissue. The chain recombines TRBV19 with TRBJ1-1; 7 positions match TRBD1. This receptor was obtained from a human donor with diffuse large B-cell lymphoma. The CDR3: CASSIRGAAEAFF. The CDR3 coding sequence is TGTGCCAGTAGTATCAGGGGGGCTGCTGAAGCTTTCTTT.